A selection of T cell receptor beta chains follows, all from one sample in a study of T cell responses to AZD1222 COVID-19 vaccine. The table came from immunoSEQ multiplex PCR; TCRdb's copy has only in-frame clones and leaves some out. The sample has about 150,000 clones, 90% seen once; the top ten hold about 6%. The source was peripheral blood, collected 28 days after the second AZD1222 dose. The receptor set was obtained from an adult who received the AZD1222 COVID-19 vaccine. Each CDR3 is given with its conserved first and last residue. A D gene is named only where the DNA matches it firmly. The listing skips clone size in some rows; elsewhere it reads once, few, many or a size class.

>-|TRBV19|-|TRBJ1-5
TGTGCCAGTAGCCAGGGCTTTGGCAATCAGCCCCAGCATTTT
CASSQGFGNQPQHF
>TRBD1|TRBV7-2|few|TRBJ1-2
TGTGCCAGCAGCTCCAGACAGGGAAACTATGGCTACACCTTC
CASSSRQGNYGYTF
>-|TRBV30|-|TRBJ1-3
TGTGCCCGCAGGGAATCTGGAAACACCATATATTTT
CARRESGNTIYF
>TRBD2|TRBV7-2|-|TRBJ2-7
TGTGCCAGCAGTTTGTCGGGGGGGCACTACGAGCAGTACTTC
CASSLSGGHYEQYF
>TRBD1|TRBV19|-|TRBJ2-1
TGTGCCAGTAGTACACAGGGAACAGGGGGCGTCTACAATGAGCAGTTCTTC
CASSTQGTGGVYNEQFF
>-|TRBV28|-|TRBJ2-6
TGTGCCAGCAGTCCCGACACCGCTGGGGCCAACGTCCTGACTTTC
CASSPDTAGANVLTF
>-|TRBV7-2|-|TRBJ2-1
TGTGCCAGCAGCGGGAGCTCCTACAATGAGCAGTTCTTC
CASSGSSYNEQFF
>-|TRBV5-1|once|TRBJ1-2
TGCGCCAGCCGCGCGTTGCCAGACTATGGCTACACCTTC
CASRALPDYGYTF
>-|TRBV28|few|TRBJ1-2
TGTGCCAGCAGTTCCCAGGGCTACACCTTC
CASSSQGYTF
>TRBD1|TRBV7-8|-|TRBJ1-1
TGTGCCAGCAGCTTAGATTATTACAGGACAGGGTATACTGAAGCTTTCTTT
CASSLDYYRTGYTEAFF
>TRBD2|TRBV27|-|TRBJ2-1
TGTGCCAGCAGTTTGAGGCAGGCTCCCCTCCTTGGTCTAGCGGGAGTCGACAATGAGCAGTTCTTC
CASSLRQAPLLGLAGVDNEQFF
>TRBD2|TRBV18|-|TRBJ2-5
TGTGCCAGCTCACCGACTAGCGGGGGGGCAGAGACCCAGTACTTC
CASSPTSGGAETQYF
>TRBD2|TRBV7-2|-|TRBJ2-2
TGTGCCAGCAGCTCAAGAACGGGAGGGGGGACCGGGGAGCTGTTTTTT
CASSSRTGGGTGELFF
>-|TRBV3-1/TRBV3-2|once|TRBJ1-6
TGTGCCAGCAGCCAAAGGACAGTTGCCTATAATTCACCCCTCCACTTT
CASSQRTVAYNSPLHF
>-|TRBV4-3|-|TRBJ1-1
TGCGCCAGCAGCCAAGATATCGTGAACACTGAAGCTTTCTTT
CASSQDIVNTEAFF
>-|TRBV10-3|-|TRBJ1-4
TGTGCCATCAGTGACCCAGGGGCGGATAATGAAAAACTGTTTTTT
CAISDPGADNEKLFF
>-|TRBV13|-|TRBJ1-6
TGTGCCAGCAGCTTAGGCACGATAAATTCACCCCTCCACTTT
CASSLGTINSPLHF
>-|TRBV5-4|-|TRBJ1-5
TGTGCCAGCAGCTTGGATGGCAATCAGCCCCAGCATTTT
CASSLDGNQPQHF
>-|TRBV11-3|-|TRBJ1-3
TGTGCCAGCAGCCAGGGGCCTGGAAACACCATATATTTT
CASSQGPGNTIYF
>-|TRBV30|once|TRBJ1-4
TGTGCCTGGCGAACCAGGTCCGTCGGCCCGGAAAAACTGTTTTTT
CAWRTRSVGPEKLFF
>TRBD1|TRBV28|-|TRBJ1-4
TGTGCCAGCAGTCTCGATTCCGGGACAGGGGGCGAAAAACTGTTTTTT
CASSLDSGTGGEKLFF
>-|TRBV28|-|TRBJ1-3
TGTGCCAGCAGTTCAACAGACAGCTCTGGAAACACCATATATTTT
CASSSTDSSGNTIYF
>-|TRBV6-5|-|TRBJ2-7
TGTGCCAGCAGTTACTCGAAACAGCACTCCTACGAGCAGTACTTC
CASSYSKQHSYEQYF
>-|TRBV6-5|-|TRBJ1-3
TGTGCCAGCAGGCCCAGCTCTGGAAACACCATATATTTT
CASRPSSGNTIYF
>TRBD1|TRBV6-5|-|TRBJ1-2
TGTGCCAGCAGTTACAATAGACAGGGGTCGCCGTCGGGCTACACCTTC
CASSYNRQGSPSGYTF
>-|TRBV5-6|-|TRBJ2-3
TGTGCCAGCAGCCAACGACCCGGGACCCCAGATACGCAGTATTTT
CASSQRPGTPDTQYF
>-|TRBV6-2/TRBV6-3|-|TRBJ2-7
TGTGCCAGCAGTACGCGGCCCATACATCCGGGACTCCTTTCCTACGAGCAGTACTTC
CASSTRPIHPGLLSYEQYF
>TRBD2|TRBV7-2|many|TRBJ2-1
TGTGCCAGCAGCTTAGCCCCCCCAGCGGGGGTCTCCTACAATGAGCAGTTCTTC
CASSLAPPAGVSYNEQFF
>TRBD2|TRBV29-1|-|TRBJ2-3
TGCAGCGTTGCAGGGAGGGTAGCAGATACGCAGTATTTT
CSVAGRVADTQYF
>TRBD1|TRBV5-6|-|TRBJ1-6
TGTGCCAGCAGCCAGCTTAACAGGGGCGATAATTCACCCCTCCACTTT
CASSQLNRGDNSPLHF